Included here is one T cell receptor (beta chain) sequence, with context. The data were taken from a study of blood T cell repertoires in COVID-19. Background on the study: PBMCs, B-cell-depleted T cells, or T cells provided the cDNA or gDNA that made up the material.

The CDR3 is 16 residues long. With V trimmed by 6 bases and J by 1 base, 5 bases remained unmatched. Germline V gene sequence: CDR1 LNHDA, CDR2 SQIVND (reference sequence). In the original workflow: For nucleated cells, counts were estimated from reference gene primer amplification. TCRdb's table, derived via immunoSEQ multiplex PCR, lists solely in-frame clones and lacks some. That table furnishes V, J and clone size, whereas the DNA furnished D and trimming. There are roughly 160,000 clones in the sample; less than 90% occur only once, and 25% to 30% lies in the top ten. The receptor's source is a man aged 60-69 years with acute or convalescent COVID-19. Sequencing input: peripheral blood. This chain joins TRBV19 and TRBJ1-4, with TRBD1 identical over 10 bases. This chain's CDR3 is CASRSDRGRTNEKLFF. CDR3 bases: TGTGCCAGTAGATCTGACAGGGGGCGAACTAATGAAAAACTGTTTTTT.